The 2 T cell receptor beta chains given below trace back to one sample, sequenced in a study of blood T cell repertoires in COVID-19. Libraries were prepared by immunoSEQ multiplex PCR; TCRdb keeps only in-frame clonotypes and omits some of them. This table holds over 200,000 clones, 70% to 90% found once. Sequenced: PBMCs or T cells enriched from blood (not recorded which). The source of these receptors is a woman aged 30 to 39 who had been exposed to COVID-19.

V is TRBV5-5 and J is TRBJ2-1; the match to TRBD2 covers 13 bases. Germline V gene lookup returns CDR1 SGHKS and CDR2 YYEKEE (reference sequence). V was pared by 4 bases and J by 0 bases, with 10 bases of the junction left unmatched. This CDR3 contains 19 residues. The CDR3 DNA reads as TGTGCCAGCAGCCCCTCCGGGACTAGCGGGGTCCTCTCCTACAATGAGCAGTTCTTC. Translation: CASSPSGTSGVLSYNEQFF. Variable domain in full (rest from reference TRBV5-5 and TRBJ2-1): DAGVTQSPTHLIKTRGQQVTLRCSPISGHKSVSWYQQVLGQGPQFIFQYYEKEERGRGNFPDRFSARQFPNYSSELNVNALLLGDSALYLCASSPSGTSGVLSYNEQFFGPGTRLTVL.

The chain couples TRBV2 to TRBJ2-7; D is perhaps TRBD1 (6 bases). V was clipped by 8 bases and J by 3 bases, with 20 bases between them. Germline V CDR1 and CDR2: SNHLY, FYNNEI. The CDR3 loop spans 15 amino acids. CDR3 DNA sequence: TGTGCCAGCGCCCGTGAGACAGGCACATTCTACGAGCAGTACTTC. Translation gives CASARETGTFYEQYF.